The following is a T cell receptor beta chain sequence with its context. This entry comes from a study of blood T cell repertoires in COVID-19. For the study at large: From the United States, Italy and Spain came samples of acute and convalescent COVID-19.

Original methodology: Estimation of nucleated cell counts was performed using reference gene primer amplification. Only in-frame clones appear in the TCRdb table, and some are missing; sequencing was by immunoSEQ multiplex PCR. D and trimming come from the DNA, and the V and J calls and clone size come from that table. The data contain about 330,000 clones, approximately 90% of them singletons. In germline, CDR1 is SGHAT, CDR2 FQNNGV. The V end was cut by 8 bases, the J end by 9 bases, with 32 bases between. CDR3 length: 18 amino acids. The sequence came from a woman between 45 and 60 years old with active or convalescent COVID-19. This sequence joins TRBV11-2 and TRBJ2-1, with D possibly TRBD2 on 6 matching bases. Specimen: peripheral blood. CDR3 in DNA: TGTGCCAGCCTCCTTACTAGCTTAGGGTGGGTGCGATTAGGTGAGCAGTTCTTC. Residues: CASLLTSLGWVRLGEQFF. The whole variable domain, filled in from reference TRBV11-2 and TRBJ2-1, reads EAGVAQSPRYKIIEKRQSVAFWCNPISGHATLYWYQQILGQGPKLLIQFQNNGVVDDSQLPKDRFSAERLKGVDSTLKIQPAKLEDSAVYLCASLLTSLGWVRLGEQFFGPGTRLTVL.